The rows below give T cell receptor beta chains drawn from one sample of a study of OX40 agonist ivuxolimab in advanced cancers. The protocol was immunoSEQ multiplex PCR, while the TCRdb copy is restricted to in-frame clones and leaves out a portion. The sample includes tens of thousands of clones, 86% of them seen just once. Sample: CD4+ or CD8+ T cells sorted from blood, taken in a trial of the OX40 agonist ivuxolimab. Every receptor here comes from an adult with an advanced solid tumor such as melanoma, head and neck, liver or kidney cancer. Each CDR3 is given with its conserved first and last residue. A D gene is named only where the DNA matches it firmly. Clone sizes are given selectively: once, few, many, or a class where the clone is expanded.

d_gene | j_gene | v_gene | abundance | CDR3aa | CDR3nt
TRBD2 | TRBJ2-1 | TRBV7-3 | NA | CASSLNPAGGYNEQFF | TGTGCCAGCAGCTTAAATCCAGCGGGGGGCTACAATGAGCAGTTCTTC
NA | TRBJ2-2 | TRBV19 | NA | CASSIDLFSGGELFF | TGTGCCAGTAGTATAGATCTATTTAGCGGCGGGGAGCTGTTTTTT
NA | TRBJ1-5 | TRBV7-2 | NA | CASSLSVGNQPQHF | TGTGCCAGCAGCTTGAGTGTAGGCAATCAGCCCCAGCATTTT
NA | TRBJ2-7 | TRBV6-1 | NA | CASSNSGPTYEQYF | TGTGCCAGCAGTAATTCGGGACCCACCTACGAGCAGTACTTC
NA | TRBJ2-3 | TRBV11-2 | NA | CASSLGTAQRDTQYF | TGTGCCAGCAGCTTAGGGACAGCCCAGAGGGATACGCAGTATTTT
NA | TRBJ1-1 | TRBV7-9 | NA | CASSFPGQAVEAFF | TGTGCCAGCAGCTTTCCGGGTCAGGCCGTTGAAGCTTTCTTT
NA | TRBJ2-3 | TRBV5-1 | NA | CASSSAGGTASYTQYF | TGCGCCAGCAGCTCGGCGGGCGGGACAGCTTCTTATACGCAGTATTTT
TRBD1 | TRBJ2-7 | TRBV10-3 | NA | CAISEPQGAGEQYF | TGTGCCATCAGTGAGCCCCAGGGGGCCGGGGAGCAGTACTTC
TRBD1 | TRBJ1-2 | TRBV6-1 | NA | CASSRLGQGPSGYTF | TGTGCCAGCAGCCGATTAGGACAGGGCCCCTCTGGCTACACCTTC
NA | TRBJ1-2 | TRBV9 | NA | CASSPGGAGSGYTF | TGTGCCAGCAGCCCCGGGGGAGCAGGGAGCGGCTACACCTTC
NA | TRBJ2-5 | TRBV11-2 | NA | CASSWGQRETQYF | TGTGCCAGCAGCTGGGGACAACGAGAGACCCAGTACTTC
NA | TRBJ2-2 | TRBV7-3 | NA | CASSSQTGELFF | TGTGCCAGCAGCTCCCAGACCGGGGAGCTGTTTTTT
NA | TRBJ2-2 | TRBV19 | NA | CASSGPRAGELFF | TGTGCCAGTAGTGGCCCCAGGGCCGGGGAGCTGTTTTTT
NA | TRBJ1-5 | TRBV10-3 | few | CATREQNSNQPQHF | TGTGCCACCAGGGAACAGAATAGCAATCAGCCCCAGCATTTT
TRBD2 | TRBJ2-3 | TRBV10-3 | NA | CAIGQGSGGTDTQYF | TGTGCCATCGGCCAGGGTAGCGGGGGGACAGATACGCAGTATTTT
NA | TRBJ2-5 | TRBV6-6 | few | CASRRAREQETQYF | TGTGCCAGCAGACGTGCCAGGGAACAAGAGACCCAGTACTTC
NA | TRBJ1-2 | TRBV6-6 | NA | CASSYSRGPGYTF | TGTGCCAGCAGTTACTCGAGGGGTCCTGGCTACACCTTC
TRBD1 | TRBJ2-7 | TRBV27 | NA | CASRIQGQGAYEQYF | TGTGCCAGCAGGATTCAGGGACAGGGAGCCTACGAGCAGTACTTC
TRBD2 | TRBJ2-7 | TRBV28 | NA | CASSLKTSGIHEQYF | TGTGCCAGCAGTTTAAAGACTAGCGGGATCCACGAGCAGTACTTC
NA | TRBJ2-3 | TRBV28 | NA | CASSRASGGLRTDTQYF | TGTGCCAGCAGCCGTGCGAGTGGGGGACTCCGCACAGATACGCAGTATTTT
NA | TRBJ1-5 | TRBV10-3 | few | CAISKDTREPQHF | TGTGCCATCAGTAAAGACACGAGGGAGCCCCAGCATTTT
NA | TRBJ2-2 | TRBV7-9 | NA | CASQGTLELFF | TGTGCCAGTCAAGGGACCTTGGAGCTGTTTTTT
NA | TRBJ2-3 | TRBV25-1 | few | CASSTRDTQYF | TGTGCCAGCAGTACGAGAGATACGCAGTATTTT
NA | TRBJ2-1 | TRBV9 | NA | CASSAQGLRHNEQFF | TGTGCCAGCAGCGCCCAGGGGTTAAGGCACAATGAGCAGTTCTTC
NA | TRBJ1-3 | TRBV7-6 | NA | CASSPGDGRSGNTIYF | TGTGCCAGCAGCCCGGGAGATGGACGCTCTGGAAACACCATATATTTT
NA | TRBJ2-1 | TRBV11-3 | NA | CASRLTPTVPEQFF | TGTGCCAGCAGACTTACCCCTACAGTTCCTGAGCAGTTCTTC
TRBD2 | TRBJ2-1 | TRBV30 | NA | CAWSGAGGTEQFF | TGTGCCTGGAGTGGGGCGGGAGGGACTGAGCAGTTCTTC
NA | TRBJ1-4 | TRBV6-5 | NA | CASSPRGVLNEKLFF | TGTGCCAGCAGCCCAAGGGGGGTTCTTAATGAAAAACTGTTTTTT
NA | TRBJ1-5 | TRBV18 | NA | CASSVTATSNQPQHF | TGTGCCAGCTCAGTAACAGCGACTAGCAATCAGCCCCAGCATTTT
TRBD1 | TRBJ2-7 | TRBV28 | NA | CASSLVRTGSYEQYF | TGTGCCAGCAGTTTAGTGCGGACAGGGTCATACGAGCAGTACTTC
NA | TRBJ1-1 | TRBV6-6 | NA | CASSSGSIQAFF | TGTGCCAGCAGTTCGGGGTCTATCCAAGCTTTCTTT
NA | TRBJ1-5 | TRBV15 | NA | CATSVTLNQPQHF | TGTGCCACCAGCGTGACACTTAATCAGCCCCAGCATTTT
NA | TRBJ1-2 | TRBV6-5 | NA | CASSSDRSRGYTF | TGTGCCAGCAGCTCCGACAGGAGCCGTGGCTACACCTTC
NA | TRBJ1-1 | TRBV27 | once | CASSLFLGVGAFF | TGTGCCAGCAGTTTATTCCTCGGGGTAGGAGCTTTCTTT
NA | TRBJ1-2 | TRBV19 | NA | CASSGSLGNYGYTF | TGTGCCAGTAGCGGGAGTCTAGGGAACTATGGCTACACCTTC
TRBD1 | TRBJ1-3 | TRBV11-2 | NA | CASSRTGGAENTIYF | TGTGCCAGCAGCCGGACAGGGGGTGCTGAAAACACCATATATTTT
NA | TRBJ2-7 | TRBV28 | NA | CASRDPGPTYEQYF | TGTGCCAGCAGAGATCCCGGGCCGACCTACGAGCAGTACTTC
TRBD2 | TRBJ2-3 | TRBV19 | NA | CASSSLRAAGAFSDTQYF | TGTGCCAGTAGTTCGTTGAGGGCAGCGGGAGCTTTTTCAGATACGCAGTATTTT
NA | TRBJ2-2 | TRBV5-5 | few | CASSLAYTGELFF | TGTGCCAGCAGCTTGGCCTACACCGGGGAGCTGTTTTTT
NA | TRBJ2-1 | TRBV9 | NA | CASSRVGSYNEQFF | TGTGCCAGCAGCCGGGTAGGCTCCTACAATGAGCAGTTCTTC
NA | TRBJ2-7 | TRBV28 | few | CASRLKYEQYF | TGTGCCAGCAGGCTAAAATACGAGCAGTACTTC
NA | TRBJ1-2 | TRBV9 | NA | CASSAQGFYGYTF | TGTGCCAGCAGCGCCCAGGGTTTCTATGGCTACACCTTC
NA | TRBJ2-7 | TRBV5-1 | NA | CASSLSQGVSKNEQYF | TGCGCCAGCAGCTTGTCACAGGGTGTCTCAAAGAACGAGCAGTACTTC
NA | TRBJ2-6 | TRBV5-4 | NA | CASSSDRGGSGANVLTF | TGTGCCAGCAGCTCGGACAGAGGAGGCTCTGGGGCCAACGTCCTGACTTTC
NA | TRBJ1-3 | TRBV29-1 | NA | CSVVWNSVEISGNTIYF | TGCAGCGTTGTTTGGAATTCCGTGGAGATCTCTGGAAACACCATATATTTT
NA | TRBJ2-7 | TRBV6-6 | NA | CASRDSGGTYEQYF | TGTGCCAGCAGGGACTCCGGGGGAACCTACGAGCAGTACTTC
NA | TRBJ2-7 | TRBV19 | few | CASSDSLLEQYF | TGTGCCAGTTCCGACAGCCTCCTCGAGCAGTACTTC
NA | TRBJ2-5 | TRBV6-5 | NA | CASSKGGNQETQYF | TGTGCCAGCAGTAAGGGGGGCAACCAAGAGACCCAGTACTTC
NA | TRBJ1-6 | TRBV5-4 | NA | CASHERANSPLHF | TGTGCCAGCCACGAGAGGGCTAATTCACCCCTCCACTTT